These 4 T cell receptor beta chains share one sample of origin, sequenced in a study of shared clonotypes between healthy human individuals. Sequencing used immunoSEQ multiplex PCR; TCRdb keeps in-frame clones, though not all of them. The table shows about 1 million clones, with about 75% occurring only once. Sequencing was done on a sample of memory CD4+ T cells sorted from blood. Indicated subset: CD45RA-negative fraction. The source of these receptors is a young man in good health.

The chain carries TRBV7-3 and TRBJ2-3; D uncertain. The CDR3 is 13 amino acids. CDR1 is SGHTA, CDR2 FQGTGA, per germline. With 4 bases removed from V and 3 bases from J, the gap between germline ends came to 8 bases. The CDR3 DNA follows: TGTGCCAGCAGCTCCGTTCAGACAGATACGCAGTATTTT. Its translation: CASSSVQTDTQYF.

This chain uses TRBV5-1 with TRBJ1-1, with TRBD1 as a possible D gene (5 bases). This CDR3 is 14 amino acids long. The V end lost 4 bases, the J end lost 2 bases, and 12 bases lay between the germline ends. Germline values: CDR1 SGHRS, CDR2 YFSETQ. CDR3: CASSQTGPNTEAFF. Here the CDR3 DNA reads TGCGCCAGCAGCCAGACGGGACCCAACACTGAAGCTTTCTTT.

The V call is TRBV12-5, the J call TRBJ2-1; D unresolved. V lost 2 bases to trimming and J lost 9 bases, with 5 bases between them. This CDR3 comprises 11 residues. In germline, CDR1 is LGHNT, CDR2 FRNRAP. The CDR3 reads CASGLLAEQFF. CDR3 nucleotide sequence: TGTGCTAGTGGTTTGTTAGCTGAGCAGTTCTTC.

The gene calls are TRBV6-1 and TRBJ1-1; D uncertain. Germline CDR1 and CDR2: MNHNS and SASEGT. Trimming shortened V by 2 bases and J by 3 bases, and 4 bases separated the two germline ends. The CDR3 has 12 amino acids. The CDR3 sequence: CASSEIYTEAFF. The CDR3 region has the DNA TGTGCCAGCAGTGAAATATACACTGAAGCTTTCTTT.